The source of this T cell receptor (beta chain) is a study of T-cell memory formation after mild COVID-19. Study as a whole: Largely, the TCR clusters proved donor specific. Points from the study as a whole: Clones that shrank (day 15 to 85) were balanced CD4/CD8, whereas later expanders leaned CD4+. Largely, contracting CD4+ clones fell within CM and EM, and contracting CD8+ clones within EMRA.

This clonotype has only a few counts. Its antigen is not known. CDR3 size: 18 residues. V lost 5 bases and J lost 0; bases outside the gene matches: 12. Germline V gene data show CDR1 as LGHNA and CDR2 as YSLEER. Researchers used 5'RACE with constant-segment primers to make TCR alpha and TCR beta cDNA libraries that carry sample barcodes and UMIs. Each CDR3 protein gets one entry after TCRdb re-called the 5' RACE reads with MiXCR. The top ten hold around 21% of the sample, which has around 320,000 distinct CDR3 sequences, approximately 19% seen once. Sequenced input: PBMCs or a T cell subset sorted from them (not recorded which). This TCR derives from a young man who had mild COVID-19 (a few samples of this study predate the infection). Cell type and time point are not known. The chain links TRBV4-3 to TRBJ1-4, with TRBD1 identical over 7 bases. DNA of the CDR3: TGCGCCAGCAGCGCCGGGACAGTTACGGGGTCAACTAATGAAAAACTGTTTTTT. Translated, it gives CASSAGTVTGSTNEKLFF.